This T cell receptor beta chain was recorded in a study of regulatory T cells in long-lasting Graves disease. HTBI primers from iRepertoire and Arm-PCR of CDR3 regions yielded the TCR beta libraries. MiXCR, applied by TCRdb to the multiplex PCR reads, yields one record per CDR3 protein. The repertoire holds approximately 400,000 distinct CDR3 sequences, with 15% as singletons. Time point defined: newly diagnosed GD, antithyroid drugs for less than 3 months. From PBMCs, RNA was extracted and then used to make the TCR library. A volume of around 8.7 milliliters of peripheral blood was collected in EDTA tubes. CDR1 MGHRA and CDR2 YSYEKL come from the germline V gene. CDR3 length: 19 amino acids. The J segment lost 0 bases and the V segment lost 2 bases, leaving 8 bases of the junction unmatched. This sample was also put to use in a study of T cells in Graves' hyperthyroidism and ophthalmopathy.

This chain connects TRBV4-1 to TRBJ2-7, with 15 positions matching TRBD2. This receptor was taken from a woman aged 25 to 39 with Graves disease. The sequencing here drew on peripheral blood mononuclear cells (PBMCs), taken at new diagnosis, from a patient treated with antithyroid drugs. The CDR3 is CASSQIPPGLAGGSYEQYF. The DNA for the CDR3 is TGCGCCAGCAGCCAAATCCCACCGGGACTAGCGGGGGGCTCCTACGAGCAGTACTTC.